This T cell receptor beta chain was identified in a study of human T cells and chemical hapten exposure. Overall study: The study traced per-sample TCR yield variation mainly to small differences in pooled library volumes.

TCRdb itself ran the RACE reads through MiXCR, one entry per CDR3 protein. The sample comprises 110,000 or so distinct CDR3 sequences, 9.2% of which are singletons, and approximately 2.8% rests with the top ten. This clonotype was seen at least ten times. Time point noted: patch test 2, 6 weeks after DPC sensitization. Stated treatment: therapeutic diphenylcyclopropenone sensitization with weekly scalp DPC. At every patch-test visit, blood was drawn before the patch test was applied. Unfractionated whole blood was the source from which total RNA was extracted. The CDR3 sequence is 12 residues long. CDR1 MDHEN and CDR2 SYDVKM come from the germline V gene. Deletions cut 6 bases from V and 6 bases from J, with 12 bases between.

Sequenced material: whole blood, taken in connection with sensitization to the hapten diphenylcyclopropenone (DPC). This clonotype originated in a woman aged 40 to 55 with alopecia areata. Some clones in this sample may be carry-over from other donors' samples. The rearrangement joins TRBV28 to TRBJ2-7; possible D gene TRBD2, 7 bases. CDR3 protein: CASREGGGEQYF. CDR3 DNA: TGTGCCAGCAGGGAGGGAGGGGGCGAGCAGTACTTC.